The 6 T cell receptor beta chains given below trace back to one sample, sequenced in a study of blood T cell repertoires in COVID-19. Measured with immunoSEQ multiplex PCR; TCRdb has only the in-frame clones, and not every one. The sample includes about 230,000 clones, about nine tenths of them seen just once. What was sequenced was PBMCs or T cells enriched from blood (not recorded which). These receptors were obtained from a man between 18 and 35 years old who had recovered from COVID-19.

This clone was observed a single time. The chain joins TRBV7-9 to TRBJ2-7, with 11 bases aligning to TRBD1. This CDR3 has 15 amino acids. Per the germline V gene, CDR1 is SEHNR and CDR2 is FQNEAQ (reference sequence). Germline trimming cut 3 bases from V and 7 bases from J; bases unmatched to any gene: 8. CDR3 coding DNA: TGTGCCAGCAGCTTCGGGACAGGGGGTTTGGAAGAGCAGTACTTC. This translates into CASSFGTGGLEEQYF.

The rearrangement uses TRBV4-1 and TRBJ1-1, with D uncertain. V was cut by 0 bases and J by 6 bases, with 11 bases left in between. CDR1 and CDR2 from the germline V gene are MGHRA and YSYEKL. The CDR3 consists of 14 residues. The CDR3 loop is CASSQDGGRAEAFF. CDR3 DNA: TGCGCCAGCAGCCAAGATGGAGGGAGGGCTGAAGCTTTCTTT.

Note on this clone: In the same sample, other DNA sequences code for this CDR3. V is TRBV27 and J is TRBJ1-5; the match to TRBD1 covers 10 bases. Germline V gene sequence: CDR1 MNHEY, CDR2 SMNVEV (reference sequence). This CDR3 comprises 15 residues. Trimming removed 5 bases from V and 2 bases from J; junction bases left unmatched: 3. The CDR3 loop is CASSPGTGGNQPQHF. The CDR3 region has the DNA TGTGCCAGCAGTCCTGGGACAGGGGGCAATCAGCCCCAGCATTTT.

The chain has TRBV27 and TRBJ1-1, with a weak D call TRBD1 (6 bases). The length of the CDR3 is 15 residues. Germline lookup yields CDR1 MNHEY and CDR2 SMNVEV (reference sequence). Trimming removed 5 bases at V and 3 bases at J, with 16 bases between. CDR3 residues: CASSAIEGGDTEAFF. DNA of the CDR3: TGTGCCAGCAGTGCTATCGAGGGGGGGGACACTGAAGCTTTCTTT.

Details on this clone: This same CDR3 is encoded by further DNA sequences in the sample. The V and J genes are TRBV12-3 or TRBV12-4 and TRBJ1-1; D perhaps matches TRBD1 (5 bases). CDR3 length: 11 residues. With 1 base removed from V and 11 bases from J, the gap between germline ends came to 8 bases. The CDR3 loop is CASSLGGEAFF. The CDR3 DNA reads as TGTGCCAGCAGTTTAGGGGGGGAGGCTTTCTTT.

This clone appeared a single time. The chain uses TRBV4-2 and TRBJ1-2; D is perhaps TRBD1 (5 bases). The CDR3 is 14 residues long. Trimming removed 3 bases from V and 2 bases from J, with 10 bases in between. Per the germline V gene, CDR1 is LGHNA and CDR2 is YNFKEQ. CDR3 bases: TGTGCCAGCAGCCAGACGACAGAGAACTATGGCTACACCTTC. Residues: CASSQTTENYGYTF.